This note documents a single T cell receptor beta chain sequence. Libraries were prepared by immunoSEQ multiplex PCR; TCRdb keeps only in-frame clonotypes and omits some of them. The table records roughly 93,000 clones, around 93% of them present only once. This entry belongs to a study of T cell changes during pregnancy in multiple sclerosis. This CDR3 is 17 amino acids long. The ends were cut back, 2 bases at V and 3 bases at J, with 19 bases in the middle. Per germline, CDR1 SEHNR and CDR2 FQNEAQ (reference sequence). This chain links TRBV7-9 with TRBJ1-1; perhaps TRBD1 as D (6 bases). The origin of this receptor is a female donor with multiple sclerosis, enrolled in a pregnancy study. Material: peripheral blood, obtained before pregnancy. The CDR3 DNA follows: TGTGCCAGCAGCTTAAGGGGGGGCGGGATCGGGGACACTGAAGCTTTCTTT. Translation: CASSLRGGGIGDTEAFF.